Included here is one T cell receptor (beta chain) sequence, with context. Its specificity is not known. This specimen belongs to a study of cytomegalovirus exposure and HLA in healthy donors. Points from the study as a whole: In a later analysis, approximately 18,000 TCR beta sequences were associated with HLA alleles at 0.05 false discovery rate.

The CDR3 runs to 14 residues. V was trimmed by 0 bases and J by 4 bases, leaving 9 bases between them. Germline CDR1 reads LGHNA; CDR2 reads YSLEER. 60 Vbeta and 13 Jbeta primers were used in PCR. Data came from immunoSEQ multiplex PCR; TCRdb stores just in-frame clones and leaves some out. This table holds 100,000 to 150,000 clones, around 80% found once. The sequence came from a man aged 25 to 40 in good health and CMV-seropositive. This chain connects TRBV4-3 to TRBJ1-1, with a tentative D call TRBD1 (5 bases). Material for sequencing was PBMCs. CDR3 DNA sequence: TGCGCCAGCAGCCAAGATCTAAGGGGCACTGAAGCTTTCTTT. Translating it yields CASSQDLRGTEAFF.